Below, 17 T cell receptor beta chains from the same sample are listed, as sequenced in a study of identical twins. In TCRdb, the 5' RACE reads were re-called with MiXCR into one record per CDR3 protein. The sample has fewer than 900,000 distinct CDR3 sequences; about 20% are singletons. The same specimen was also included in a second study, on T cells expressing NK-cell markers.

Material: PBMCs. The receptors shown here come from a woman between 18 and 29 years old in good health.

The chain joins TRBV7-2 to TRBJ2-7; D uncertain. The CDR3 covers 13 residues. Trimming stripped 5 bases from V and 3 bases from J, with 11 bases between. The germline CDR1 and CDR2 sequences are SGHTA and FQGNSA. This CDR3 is CASSPLSFYEQYF. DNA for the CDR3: TGTGCCAGCAGCCCCCTATCATTCTACGAGCAGTACTTC.

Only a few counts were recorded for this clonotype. The chain's CDR3 is CSARPAGVEETQYF. The CDR3 DNA reads as TGCAGTGCTAGGCCAGCGGGAGTGGAAGAGACCCAGTACTTC. The chain joins TRBV20-1 to TRBJ2-5; 8 bases match TRBD2. This CDR3 contains 14 residues. V gave up 3 bases and J gave up 3 bases; unmatched junction bases: 6. Germline CDR1 is DFQATT and CDR2 is SNEGSKA (reference sequence).

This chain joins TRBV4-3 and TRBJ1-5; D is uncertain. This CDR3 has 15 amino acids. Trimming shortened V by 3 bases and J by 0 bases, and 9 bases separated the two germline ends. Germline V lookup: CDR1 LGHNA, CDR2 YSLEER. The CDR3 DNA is TGCGCCAGCAGCCAGGACGGTGATAGCAATCAGCCCCAGCATTTT. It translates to CASSQDGDSNQPQHF.

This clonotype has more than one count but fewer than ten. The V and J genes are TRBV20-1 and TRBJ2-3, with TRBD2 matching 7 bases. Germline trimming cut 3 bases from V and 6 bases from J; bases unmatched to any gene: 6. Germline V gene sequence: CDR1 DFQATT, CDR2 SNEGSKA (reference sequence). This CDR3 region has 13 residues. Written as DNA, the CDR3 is TGCAGTGCTAGCGGGACTATTAGCGATACGCAGTATTTT. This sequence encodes CSASGTISDTQYF.

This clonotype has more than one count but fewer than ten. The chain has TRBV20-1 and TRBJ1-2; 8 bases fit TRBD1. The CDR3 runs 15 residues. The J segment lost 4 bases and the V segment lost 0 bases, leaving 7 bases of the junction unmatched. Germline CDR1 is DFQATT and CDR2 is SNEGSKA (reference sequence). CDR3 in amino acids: CSAREPGGAGYGYTF. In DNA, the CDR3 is TGCAGTGCTAGAGAGCCAGGGGGCGCCGGCTATGGCTACACCTTC.

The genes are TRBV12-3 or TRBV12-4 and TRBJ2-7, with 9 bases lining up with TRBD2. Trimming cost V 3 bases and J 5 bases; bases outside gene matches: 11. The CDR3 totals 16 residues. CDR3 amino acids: CASSFWRSGGSHEQYF. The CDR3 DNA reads TGTGCCAGCAGTTTCTGGCGAAGCGGGGGGAGCCACGAGCAGTACTTC.

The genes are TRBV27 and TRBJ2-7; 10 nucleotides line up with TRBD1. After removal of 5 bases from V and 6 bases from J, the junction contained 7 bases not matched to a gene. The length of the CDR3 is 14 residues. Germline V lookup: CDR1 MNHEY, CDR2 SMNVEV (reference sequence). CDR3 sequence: CASSLGQGFGEQYF. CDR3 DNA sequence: TGTGCCAGCAGTCTGGGACAGGGGTTCGGCGAGCAGTACTTC.

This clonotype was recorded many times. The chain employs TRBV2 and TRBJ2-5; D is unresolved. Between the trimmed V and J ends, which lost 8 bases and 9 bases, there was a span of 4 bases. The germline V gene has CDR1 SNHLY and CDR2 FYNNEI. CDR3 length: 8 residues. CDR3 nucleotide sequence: TGTGCCAGCCGTTCCCAGTACTTC. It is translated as CASRSQYF.

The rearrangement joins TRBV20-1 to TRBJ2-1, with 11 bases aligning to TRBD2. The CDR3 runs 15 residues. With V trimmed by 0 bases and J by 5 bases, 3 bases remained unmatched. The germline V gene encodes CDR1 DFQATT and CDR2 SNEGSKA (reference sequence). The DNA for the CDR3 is TGCAGTGCTAGAGAGTCTAGCGGGGGGAACAATGAGCAGTTCTTC. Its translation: CSARESSGGNNEQFF.

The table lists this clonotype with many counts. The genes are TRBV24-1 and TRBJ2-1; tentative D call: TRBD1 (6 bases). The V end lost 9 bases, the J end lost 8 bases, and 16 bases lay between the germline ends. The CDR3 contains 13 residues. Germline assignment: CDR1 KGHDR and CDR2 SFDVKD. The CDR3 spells CATSGPGVYEQFF. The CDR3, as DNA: TGTGCCACCTCTGGTCCAGGGGTGTATGAGCAGTTCTTC.

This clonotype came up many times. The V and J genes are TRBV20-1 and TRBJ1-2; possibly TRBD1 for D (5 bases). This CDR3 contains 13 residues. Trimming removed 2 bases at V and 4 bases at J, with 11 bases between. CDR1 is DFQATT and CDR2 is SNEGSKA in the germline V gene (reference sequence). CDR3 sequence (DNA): TGCAGTGCTAGATCTGGGACGGTCTATGGCTACACCTTC. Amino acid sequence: CSARSGTVYGYTF.

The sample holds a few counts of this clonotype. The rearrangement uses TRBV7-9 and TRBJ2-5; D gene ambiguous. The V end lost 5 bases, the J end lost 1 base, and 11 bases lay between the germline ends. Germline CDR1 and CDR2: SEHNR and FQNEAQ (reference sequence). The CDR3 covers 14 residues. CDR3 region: CASSTAPLQETQYF. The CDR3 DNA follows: TGTGCCAGCAGCACAGCGCCCCTCCAAGAGACCCAGTACTTC.

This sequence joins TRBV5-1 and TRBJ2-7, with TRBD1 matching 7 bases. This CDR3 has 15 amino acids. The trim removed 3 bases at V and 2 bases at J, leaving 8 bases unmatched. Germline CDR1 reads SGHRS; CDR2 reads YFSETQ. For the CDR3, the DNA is TGCGCCAGCAGCTACATCGAGGGACAGACCTACGAGCAGTACTTC. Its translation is CASSYIEGQTYEQYF.

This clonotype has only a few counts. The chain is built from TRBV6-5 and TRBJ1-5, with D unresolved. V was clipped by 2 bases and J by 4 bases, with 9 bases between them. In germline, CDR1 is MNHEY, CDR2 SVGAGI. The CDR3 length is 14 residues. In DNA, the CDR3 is TGTGCCAGCAGTTACGAGGCAGCAAATCAGCCCCAGCATTTT. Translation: CASSYEAANQPQHF.

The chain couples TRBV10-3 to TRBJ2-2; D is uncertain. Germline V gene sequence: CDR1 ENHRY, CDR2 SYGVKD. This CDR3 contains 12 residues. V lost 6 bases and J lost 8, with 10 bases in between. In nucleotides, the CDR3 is TGTGCCATCAGGGGTGGATCTGGGGAGCTGTTTTTT. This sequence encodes CAIRGGSGELFF.

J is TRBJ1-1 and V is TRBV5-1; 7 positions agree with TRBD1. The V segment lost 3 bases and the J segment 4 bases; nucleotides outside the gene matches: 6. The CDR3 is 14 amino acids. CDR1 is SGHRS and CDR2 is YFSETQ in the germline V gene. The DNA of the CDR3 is TGCGCCAGCAGCTCGATACAGGGGAGCACTGAAGCTTTCTTT. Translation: CASSSIQGSTEAFF. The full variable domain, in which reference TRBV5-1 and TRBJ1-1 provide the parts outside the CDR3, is KAGVTQTPRYLIKTRGQQVTLSCSPISGHRSVSWYQQTPGQGLQFLFEYFSETQRNKGNFPGRFSGRQFSNSRSEMNVSTLELGDSALYLCASSSIQGSTEAFFGQGTRLTVV.

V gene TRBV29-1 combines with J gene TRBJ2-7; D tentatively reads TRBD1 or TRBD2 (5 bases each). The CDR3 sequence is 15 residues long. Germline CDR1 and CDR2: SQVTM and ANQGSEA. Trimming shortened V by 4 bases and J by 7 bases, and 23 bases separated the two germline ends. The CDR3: CSVALPNRPGGEQYF. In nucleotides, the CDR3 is TGCAGCGTTGCACTCCCTAACAGGCCTGGGGGAGAGCAGTACTTC.